The 28 T cell receptor beta chains below all came from one sample that was sequenced in a study of shared T cell receptors in the human thymus. Here immunoSEQ multiplex PCR was the method, and the copy in TCRdb shows in-frame clones only, minus some. The sample has approximately 490,000 clones; 78% are singletons. These data also featured in a second study, about human thymus T cells.

Sequencing was carried out using thymocytes. The receptors derive from a boy younger than two with a congenital heart defect.

V and J are TRBV7-8 and TRBJ2-7; unclear D gene. V was cut by 2 bases and J by 7 bases, with 18 bases left in between. The CDR3 covers 15 residues. Germline V lookup: CDR1 SGHVS, CDR2 FQNEAQ. CDR3 in amino acids: CASSLQAESFGEQYF. The CDR3 region has the DNA TGTGCCAGCAGCTTACAAGCCGAGTCTTTCGGGGAGCAGTACTTC.

The rearrangement links TRBV20-1 to TRBJ1-1; a weak D match, TRBD1 (5 bases). Germline CDR1 and CDR2: DFQATT and SNEGSKA (reference sequence). V was trimmed by 3 bases and J by 4 bases, leaving 6 bases between them. The CDR3 spans 11 residues. CDR3 nucleotides: TGCAGTGCTAGCGGGGGCACTGAAGCTTTCTTT. Protein sequence: CSASGGTEAFF.

This chain uses TRBV4-3 with TRBJ2-2; 16 nucleotides line up with TRBD2. V shed 4 bases, J shed 3 bases, and the junction held 5 bases outside the gene matches. Germline CDR1 reads LGHNA; CDR2 reads YSLEER. The CDR3 spans 18 residues. CDR3 sequence: CASSPGLAGGVDTGELFF. In nucleotides, the CDR3 is TGCGCCAGCAGCCCGGGACTAGCGGGAGGGGTAGACACCGGGGAGCTGTTTTTT.

This clone has a single count. The chain recombines TRBV27 with TRBJ2-3, with TRBD1 matching over 8 bases. V dropped 6 bases and J dropped 2; count of bases not matched to a gene: 22. The CDR3 sequence is 20 residues long. Germline V gene data show CDR1 as MNHEY and CDR2 as SMNVEV (reference sequence). This CDR3 is CASSSDYFTGTGLPTDTQYF. For the CDR3, the DNA is TGTGCCAGCAGCTCTGATTATTTCACAGGGACAGGCCTTCCCACAGATACGCAGTATTTT.

The J gene is TRBJ2-6, the V gene TRBV27, with D tentatively TRBD2 (6 bases). Trimming cost V 5 bases and J 0 bases, with 26 bases left between them. Germline V gene sequence: CDR1 MNHEY, CDR2 SMNVEV (reference sequence). The CDR3 contains 21 residues. DNA of the CDR3: TGTGCCAGCAGTCCCGGGGGTAGAGGGTTTTCGGGGGACTCTGGGGCCAACGTCCTGACTTTC. This translates into CASSPGGRGFSGDSGANVLTF.

The chain employs TRBV5-6 and TRBJ2-3; TRBD2 agrees at 10 bases. Germline values: CDR1 SGHDT, CDR2 YYEEEE. This CDR3 comprises 16 residues. Trimming took 4 bases from V and 8 from J; bases not matched to a gene: 13. CDR3 residues: CASSRGASGSTTTQYF. CDR3 sequence (DNA): TGTGCCAGCAGCCGTGGGGCTAGCGGGAGTACAACTACGCAGTATTTT.

This rearrangement joins TRBV7-4 to TRBJ2-5; 15 bases line up with TRBD2. This CDR3 has 17 residues. Germline V CDR1 and CDR2: SGHVT, SQSDAQ. V lost 1 base, J lost 5 bases, and 5 bases stayed unmatched. This chain's CDR3 is CASSLVGTSGRRETQYF. The CDR3 DNA reads as TGTGCCAGCAGCTTAGTCGGGACTAGCGGGAGGCGGGAGACCCAGTACTTC.

This chain joins TRBV21-1 and TRBJ2-1; no DNA check was done on the table's D call, TRBD2. TRBV21-1 is marked as a pseudogene. The CDR3 sequence is 15 residues long. CDR3 DNA sequence: TGTGCCAGCAGCCCATTAAGGGAGCTCTACAATGAGCAGTTCTTC. As protein: CASSPLRELYNEQFF.

In this sample, this clone turned up a few times. V usage is TRBV11-1 and J usage is TRBJ2-1, with D maybe TRBD2 (5 bases). The V and J ends lost 4 bases and 6 bases respectively, with 13 bases between them. Germline CDR1 reads SGHAT; CDR2 reads FQDESV (reference sequence). This CDR3 comprises 14 residues. The DNA of the CDR3 is TGTGCCAGCAGCTCCGATAGCCGGGGCAATGAGCAGTTCTTC. It codes for CASSSDSRGNEQFF. Together with reference TRBV11-1 and TRBJ2-1, the CDR3 gives the full variable domain: EAEVAQSPRYKITEKSQAVAFWCDPISGHATLYWYRQILGQGPELLVQFQDESVVDDSQLPKDRFSAERLKGVDSTLKIQPAELGDSAMYLCASSSDSRGNEQFFGPGTRLTVL.

V and J are TRBV2 and TRBJ1-2, with 8 bases fitting TRBD1. The J segment lost 10 bases and the V segment lost 6 bases, leaving 7 bases of the junction unmatched. Germline V gives CDR1 SNHLY, CDR2 FYNNEI. The CDR3 has 12 amino acids. This chain's CDR3 is CASRDRVRDYTF. The CDR3 DNA is TGTGCCAGCAGGGACAGGGTTCGTGACTACACCTTC. The variable domain in full, with the rest retrieved from reference TRBV2 and TRBJ1-2, is EPEVTQTPSHQVTQMGQEVILRCVPISNHLYFYWYRQILGQKVEFLVSFYNNEISEKSEIFDDQFSVERPDGSNFTLKIRSTKLEDSAMYFCASRDRVRDYTFGSGTRLTVV.

The chain combines TRBV4-1 with TRBJ2-3, with 14 bases that match TRBD2. Germline V gene lookup returns CDR1 MGHRA and CDR2 YSYEKL. The CDR3 extends over 16 amino acids. V lost 4 bases and J lost 3; bases outside the gene matches: 3. CDR3 DNA: TGCGCCAGCAGCCGGGGGACTAGCGGGAGTACAGATACGCAGTATTTT. This gives the protein CASSRGTSGSTDTQYF.

The chain links TRBV7-9 to TRBJ1-2, with a weak D call TRBD1 (5 bases). The CDR3 is 12 residues long. CDR1 and CDR2 (germline): SEHNR, FQNEAQ (reference sequence). Trimming left V 8 bases short and J 6 bases short, with 13 bases between. The CDR3 bases are TGTGCCAGCGGCGAGGGGAGGGATGGCTACACCTTC. This sequence encodes CASGEGRDGYTF.

The chain employs TRBV5-6 and TRBJ2-5; 13 bases agree with TRBD2. Germline values: CDR1 SGHDT, CDR2 YYEEEE. The CDR3 is 17 amino acids. After removal of 6 bases from V and 1 base from J, the junction contained 9 bases not matched to a gene. The CDR3 is CASTMGLAGIPQETQYF. The CDR3 DNA sequence: TGTGCCAGCACCATGGGACTAGCGGGAATTCCCCAAGAGACCCAGTACTTC. Supplemented by reference TRBV5-6 and TRBJ2-5, the full variable domain reads DAGVTQSPTHLIKTRGQQVTLRCSPKSGHDTVSWYQQALGQGPQFIFQYYEEEERQRGNFPDRFSGHQFPNYSSELNVNALLLGDSALYLCASTMGLAGIPQETQYFGPGTRLLVL.

The genes are TRBV6-5 and TRBJ2-7; no reliable D call. The CDR3 loop spans 13 amino acids. The V gene lost 6 bases and the J gene lost 5 bases, with 14 bases spanning the gap. Germline loops: CDR1 MNHEY, CDR2 SVGAGI. For the CDR3, the DNA is TGTGCCAGCAGCCCTAAGTCGGGTCACGAGCAGTACTTC. Its translation is CASSPKSGHEQYF.

This chain joins TRBV7-9 and TRBJ2-5; 8 bases agree with TRBD2. Germline values: CDR1 SEHNR, CDR2 FQNEAQ (reference sequence). With V trimmed by 2 bases and J by 2 bases, 10 bases remained unmatched. The CDR3 spans 17 residues. The DNA of the CDR3 is TGTGCCAGCAGCTTACTGTGGCGGGAGGCTAGACAAGAGACCCAGTACTTC. It translates to CASSLLWREARQETQYF.

The CDR3 is CASSEYVGRFQETQYF. The CDR3 DNA reads as TGTGCCAGCAGTGAATATGTGGGCAGGTTTCAAGAGACCCAGTACTTC. The chain uses TRBV25-1 and TRBJ2-5; D not resolved. Trimming pared 0 bases from V and 2 bases from J, leaving 13 bases between. CDR1 MGHDK and CDR2 SYGVNS come from the germline V gene. The CDR3 is made up of 16 amino acids.

The chain carries TRBV28 and TRBJ1-1, with no clear D. Germline V lookup: CDR1 MDHEN, CDR2 SYDVKM. This CDR3 comprises 13 residues. The V end lost 6 bases, the J end lost 8 bases, and 16 bases lay between the germline ends. The CDR3 nucleotides read TGTGCCAGCAGGTCAAGAGGCCCCGTAGAAGCTTTCTTT. Protein sequence: CASRSRGPVEAFF.

The J gene is TRBJ2-3, the V gene TRBV4-3; 11 bases agree with TRBD2. Germline-derived CDR1 and CDR2 are LGHNA and YSLEER. The trim removed 1 base at V and 4 bases at J, leaving 10 bases unmatched. The CDR3 runs 18 residues. The CDR3 DNA sequence: TGCGCCAGCAGCCAAGTTAGCAAACTAGCGGGAGAGGCAGATACGCAGTATTTT. Translating it yields CASSQVSKLAGEADTQYF.

This clone was counted only a few times. The chain is built from TRBV27 and TRBJ1-4; 8 bases align to TRBD1. With 5 bases clipped from V and 8 bases from J, the junction kept 10 bases outside the gene matches. The CDR3 is made up of 15 amino acids. Germline CDR1 and CDR2: MNHEY and SMNVEV (reference sequence). The CDR3 bases are TGTGCCAGCAGTAGAAGACAGGGGAGGAAGGAAAAACTGTTTTTT. Residues: CASSRRQGRKEKLFF. The full variable domain, its missing parts supplied by reference TRBV27 and TRBJ1-4, is EAQVTQNPRYLITVTGKKLTVTCSQNMNHEYMSWYRQDPGLGLRQIYYSMNVEVTDKGDVPEGYKVSRKEKRNFPLILESPSPNQTSLYFCASSRRQGRKEKLFFGSGTQLSVL.

The chain is built from TRBV7-9 and TRBJ2-7; possibly TRBD2 for D (5 bases). The germline V and J ends were trimmed by 5 bases and 7 bases, with 9 bases remaining between them. This CDR3 spans 11 amino acids. Germline CDR1 is SEHNR and CDR2 is FQNEAQ (reference sequence). Here the CDR3 DNA reads TGTGCCAGCAGCGAAACGGGGGAGCAGTACTTC. Translating it yields CASSETGEQYF. The variable domain in full, completed from reference TRBV7-9 and TRBJ2-7, reads DTGVSQNPRHKITKRGQNVTFRCDPISEHNRLYWYRQTLGQGPEFLTYFQNEAQLEKSRLLSDRFSAERPKGSFSTLEIQRTEQGDSAMYLCASSETGEQYFGPGTRLTVT.

The chain links TRBV6-5 to TRBJ2-7, with 10 nucleotides matching TRBD1. Trimming took 4 bases from V and 3 from J; bases not matched to a gene: 9. Germline CDR1 reads MNHEY; CDR2 reads SVGAGI. There are 16 residues in the CDR3. CDR3 loop: CASSFTRDRGSYEQYF. For the CDR3, the DNA is TGTGCCAGCAGTTTTACCCGGGACAGGGGAAGCTACGAGCAGTACTTC.

CDR3 sequence reads: CASSQAGAQGIMVVAGRPTDTQYF. CDR3 coding DNA: TGTGCCAGCAGCCAAGCGGGGGCCCAGGGTATTATGGTGGTAGCGGGTCGGCCCACAGATACGCAGTATTTT. The V call is TRBV4-2, the J call TRBJ2-3; possibly TRBD2 for D (7 bases). This CDR3 is built from 24 residues. Per germline, CDR1 LGHNA and CDR2 YNFKEQ. V dropped 1 base and J dropped 2 bases, with 37 bases sitting between them.

As to this clone: One end of the junction fails to match germline, which may point to a read error. The rearrangement joins TRBV10-3 to TRBJ1-5; no clear D gene. The CDR3 loop spans 13 amino acids. CDR1 and CDR2 from the germline V gene are ENHRY and SYGVKD. The DNA for the CDR3 is TGTGCCATCCGTGAGGGAGGCAATCAGCCCCAGCATTTT. This gives the protein CAIREGGNQPQHF.

A few counts support this clone. The chain links TRBV19 to TRBJ2-1, with 8 bases fitting TRBD2. Trimming at V came to 5 bases and at J to 6 bases, leaving 18 bases not matched to a gene. The CDR3 loop spans 18 amino acids. Germline V lookup: CDR1 LNHDA, CDR2 SQIVND (reference sequence). This chain's CDR3 is CASSPQPLRESGGNEQFF. The DNA of the CDR3 is TGTGCCAGTAGTCCCCAGCCCCTCCGGGAAAGCGGGGGCAATGAGCAGTTCTTC.

The CDR3 sequence is CASSCRDGGRCEQYF. The CDR3, as DNA: TGTGCCAGCAGCTGCCGGGACGGGGGTCGTTGCGAGCAGTACTTC. The V call is TRBV5-6, the J call TRBJ2-7; D may be TRBD2 (6 bases). The CDR3 is 15 amino acids. Deletions cut 3 bases from V and 6 bases from J, with 19 bases between. Germline CDR1 SGHDT, CDR2 YYEEEE. The full variable domain, in which reference TRBV5-6 and TRBJ2-7 provide the parts outside the CDR3, is DAGVTQSPTHLIKTRGQQVTLRCSPKSGHDTVSWYQQALGQGPQFIFQYYEEEERQRGNFPDRFSGHQFPNYSSELNVNALLLGDSALYLCASSCRDGGRCEQYFGPGTRLTVT.

This clone was recorded only once. This chain connects TRBV10-3 to TRBJ2-7; 9 nucleotides match TRBD1. The CDR3 length is 18 residues. Germline CDR1 is ENHRY and CDR2 is SYGVKD. J gave up 3 bases and V 0 bases, and 12 bases lay outside the gene matches. The CDR3 DNA sequence: TGTGCCATCAGTGAGTCGAGCAAAACAGGGGGCCCCCGCTACGAGCAGTACTTC. Protein: CAISESSKTGGPRYEQYF.

This clone has just a few counts. The V gene is TRBV6-5, the J gene TRBJ2-7; 8 bases match TRBD1. The length of the CDR3 is 15 residues. The V gene end was trimmed by 4 bases and the J gene end by 1 base; junction bases not matched to a gene: 6. CDR1 and CDR2 from the germline V gene are MNHEY and SVGAGI. The CDR3: CASSWGQEESYEQYF. The CDR3 DNA sequence: TGTGCCAGCAGTTGGGGACAGGAGGAGTCCTACGAGCAGTACTTC.

This clone was recorded a few times. This rearrangement joins TRBV25-1 to TRBJ2-7; 8 bases map to TRBD2. CDR3 length: 15 residues. Germline V CDR1 and CDR2: MGHDK, SYGVNS. Trimming cost V 4 bases and J 0 bases; bases outside gene matches: 5. CDR3 in amino acids: CASSGTSGLSYEQYF. In DNA form, the CDR3 reads TGTGCCAGCAGTGGAACTAGCGGTCTCTCCTACGAGCAGTACTTC.